The 29 T cell receptor beta chains in this list originate from one sample, sequenced in a study of radiation and T cells in renal cell carcinoma. Time point specified: blood 2 weeks post-SBRT. Sample treatment: 15 Gy SBRT to primary tumor, nephrectomy 4 weeks later. The repertoire was sequenced with immunoSEQ multiplex PCR; TCRdb's copy has only in-frame clones and lacks some. The data show 100,000 to 150,000 clones, 70% to 90% seen once. The sequenced sample was blood, obtained from a patient whose treatment included radiotherapy and nephrectomy. All receptors come from a woman in her 70s with renal cell carcinoma.

This clone has just a few counts. The J gene is TRBJ2-4, the V gene TRBV6-5; 8 nucleotides line up with TRBD1. Germline CDR1 and CDR2: MNHEY and SVGAGI. The V segment lost 8 bases and the J segment 5 bases; nucleotides outside the gene matches: 8. This CDR3 spans 14 amino acids. The CDR3 here is CASGRTGLENIQYF. DNA of the CDR3: TGTGCCAGCGGAAGGACAGGGCTCGAAAACATTCAGTACTTC.

V gene TRBV29-1 combines with J gene TRBJ2-2; 10 bases fit TRBD1. The CDR3 sequence is 14 residues long. Germline loops: CDR1 SQVTM, CDR2 ANQGSEA. With 6 bases clipped from V and 0 bases from J, the junction kept 1 base outside the gene matches. The CDR3 region is CSVGQGTNTGELFF. CDR3 nucleotides: TGCAGCGTGGGACAGGGGACGAACACCGGGGAGCTGTTTTTT.

This clone occurred a few times. The genes are TRBV5-4 and TRBJ1-1; the match to TRBD1 covers 7 bases. The junction had 3 bases not matched to a gene; V was cut back by 0 bases and J by 1 base. The CDR3 contains 15 residues. Germline V gene lookup returns CDR1 SGHNT and CDR2 YYREEE (reference sequence). The CDR3 region is CASSLEQGRNTEAFF. The CDR3 nucleotides read TGTGCCAGCAGCTTGGAACAGGGGAGGAACACTGAAGCTTTCTTT.

J is TRBJ2-3 and V is TRBV5-4, with 9 bases matching TRBD1. CDR1 is SGHNT, CDR2 YYREEE, per germline (reference sequence). Trimming cost V 4 bases and J 5 bases; bases outside gene matches: 5. The CDR3 runs to 14 residues. The CDR3 spells CASSATGGIDTQYF. In DNA, the CDR3 is TGTGCCAGCAGCGCGACAGGGGGGATAGATACGCAGTATTTT.

The V and J genes are TRBV27 and TRBJ1-3; no definite D call. The CDR3 is 15 amino acids. Trimming took off 6 bases at V and 0 bases at J, with 12 bases between the two ends. CDR1 and CDR2 (germline): MNHEY, SMNVEV (reference sequence). The CDR3, as DNA: TGTGCCAGCAGGGTGGGCGGAATCTCTGGAAACACCATATATTTT. Its protein is CASRVGGISGNTIYF.

V usage is TRBV5-6 and J usage is TRBJ2-3; 9 nucleotides align to TRBD1. V shed 4 bases, J shed 6 bases, and the junction held 3 bases outside the gene matches. Germline CDR1 and CDR2: SGHDT and YYEEEE. The CDR3 sequence is 13 residues long. The CDR3 protein is CASSRTGVDTQYF. The CDR3 DNA sequence: TGTGCCAGCAGCCGGACAGGGGTCGATACGCAGTATTTT.

V and J are TRBV7-2 and TRBJ1-1; D is uncertain. CDR3 length: 13 amino acids. Germline V CDR1 and CDR2: SGHTA, FQGNSA. The ends were cut back, 4 bases at V and 5 bases at J, with 11 bases in the middle. The CDR3 loop is CASSSRVGTEAFF. The CDR3 DNA is TGTGCCAGCAGCTCGCGGGTCGGGACTGAAGCTTTCTTT.

The rearrangement links TRBV11-2 to TRBJ2-5; the match to TRBD2 covers 8 bases. V was clipped by 3 bases and J by 3 bases; unmatched bases: 6. CDR3 length: 15 residues. The V gene's germline CDR1 is SGHAT and CDR2 FQNNGV. DNA for the CDR3: TGTGCCAGCAGCTTCGGACTAGCCCCGGAAGAGACCCAGTACTTC. Translation gives CASSFGLAPEETQYF.

The chain employs TRBV6-6 and TRBJ2-3; the match to TRBD1 covers 12 bases. The trim removed 5 bases at V and 4 bases at J, leaving 1 base unmatched. Germline assignment: CDR1 MNHNY and CDR2 SVGAGI (reference sequence). This CDR3 region has 14 residues. The CDR3 nucleotides are TGTGCCAGCAGTCGGGACAGGGGGCCAGATACGCAGTATTTT. Residues: CASSRDRGPDTQYF.

The genes are TRBV19 and TRBJ2-5; 8 bases are a match to TRBD2. Per germline, CDR1 LNHDA and CDR2 SQIVND (reference sequence). The CDR3 length is 16 residues. Trimming removed 3 bases from V and 2 bases from J; junction bases left unmatched: 8. This chain's CDR3 is CASSMRAGGGQETQYF. CDR3 DNA: TGTGCCAGTAGTATGAGGGCGGGGGGAGGTCAAGAGACCCAGTACTTC.

The V and J genes are TRBV30 and TRBJ2-1; 8 nucleotides match TRBD2. The ends lost 0 bases at V and 4 bases at J; junction bases unmatched: 8. The germline V gene has CDR1 GTSNPN and CDR2 SVGIG (reference sequence). The CDR3 spans 16 residues. As DNA, the CDR3 is TGTGCCTGGAGTGTTTGGGCGGGGGGAACATACAATGAGCAGTTCTTC. It is translated as CAWSVWAGGTYNEQFF.

Here the CDR3 reads CASSIKAANYGYTF. CDR3 coding DNA: TGTGCCAGTAGTATAAAGGCAGCTAACTATGGCTACACCTTC. J is TRBJ1-2 and V is TRBV19, with D unclear. V shed 2 bases and J shed 0 bases, with 7 bases lying between them. CDR1 and CDR2 (germline): LNHDA, SQIVND (reference sequence). This CDR3 has 14 residues.

The rearrangement links TRBV11-3 to TRBJ2-6, with D uncertain. Trimming cost V 5 bases and J 10 bases, with 15 bases left between them. The CDR3 is made up of 14 amino acids. Germline V gene sequence: CDR1 SGHNT, CDR2 YENEEA. The chain's CDR3 is CASSRAGPLNVLTF. In DNA, the CDR3 is TGTGCCAGCAGCCGTGCTGGGCCCTTAAACGTCCTGACTTTC.

The CDR3: CASSTPGNEQFF. The CDR3, as DNA: TGTGCCAGCAGTACCCCAGGGAATGAGCAGTTCTTC. The chain links TRBV6-5 to TRBJ2-1; D possibly corresponds to TRBD1 (5 bases). The CDR3 has 12 residues. V was clipped by 5 bases and J by 7 bases, with 9 bases between them. CDR1 is MNHEY and CDR2 is SVGAGI in the germline V gene.

The J gene is TRBJ1-1, the V gene TRBV18; unclear D gene. Between the trimmed V and J ends, which lost 2 bases and 3 bases, there was a span of 16 bases. This CDR3 region has 16 residues. Germline assignment: CDR1 KGHSH and CDR2 LQKENI. The CDR3 region has the DNA TGTGCCAGCTCACCAGGCACAGCTCCTAGGGACACTGAAGCTTTCTTT. Amino acids: CASSPGTAPRDTEAFF.

This clone has only one observation. The gene calls are TRBV19 and TRBJ2-1; D is tentatively TRBD1 or TRBD2 (5 bases each). The ends were cut back, 3 bases at V and 8 bases at J, with 14 bases in the middle. The CDR3 extends over 14 amino acids. The V gene's germline CDR1 is LNHDA and CDR2 SQIVND (reference sequence). The CDR3 reads CASSMGTPLDEQFF. DNA for the CDR3: TGTGCCAGTAGTATGGGGACCCCCCTTGATGAGCAGTTCTTC.

The V and J genes are TRBV4-2 and TRBJ1-5; a weak D match, TRBD1 (5 bases). The germline V gene encodes CDR1 LGHNA and CDR2 YNFKEQ. The V end lost 1 base, the J end lost 1 base, and 17 bases lay between the germline ends. CDR3 length equals 18 residues. The CDR3 bases are TGTGCCAGCAGCCAAGTTACCGTGGCAGGGCCGAGCAATCAGCCCCAGCATTTT. This encodes CASSQVTVAGPSNQPQHF.

This sequence joins TRBV5-1 and TRBJ1-6, with D tentatively TRBD1 (5 bases). The CDR3 length is 14 residues. Germline assignment: CDR1 SGHRS and CDR2 YFSETQ. V was clipped by 4 bases and J by 7 bases, with 12 bases between them. The CDR3 coding sequence is TGCGCCAGCAGCACAAGGGACGGGAATTCACCCCTCCACTTT. The encoded protein is CASSTRDGNSPLHF.

The genes are TRBV30 and TRBJ2-3; TRBD1 might be the D (5 bases). There are 15 residues in the CDR3. The germline V gene has CDR1 GTSNPN and CDR2 SVGIG (reference sequence). With 2 bases removed from V and 2 bases from J, the gap between germline ends came to 14 bases. The CDR3 DNA sequence: TGTGCCTGGAGTCCGATACGGACAAACACAGATACGCAGTATTTT. This translates into CAWSPIRTNTDTQYF.

V and J are TRBV7-2 and TRBJ2-7; the D is unclear. V was pared by 1 base and J by 2 bases, with 6 bases between. The CDR3 runs to 13 residues. Germline V gene data show CDR1 as SGHTA and CDR2 as FQGNSA. The CDR3 DNA follows: TGTGCCAGCAGCTTAGTAGCCCCCTACGAGCAGTACTTC. This codes for CASSLVAPYEQYF.

V gene TRBV7-3 combines with J gene TRBJ2-5; D may correspond to TRBD1 or TRBD2 (6 bases each). The CDR3 has 14 amino acids. Germline V gene data show CDR1 as SGHTA and CDR2 as FQGTGA. Trimming pared 2 bases from V and 4 bases from J, leaving 11 bases between. CDR3 region: CASSLRGPGETQYF. CDR3 in DNA: TGTGCCAGCAGCTTACGGGGGCCGGGAGAGACCCAGTACTTC.

As DNA, the CDR3 is TGTGCCAGCAGTCCAGACAGGGGCCGGGGGTATGGCTACACCTTC. This encodes CASSPDRGRGYGYTF. The V and J genes are TRBV27 and TRBJ1-2; 8 nucleotides agree with TRBD1. The CDR3 contains 15 residues. Per germline, CDR1 MNHEY and CDR2 SMNVEV (reference sequence). Trimming took 5 bases from V and 5 from J; bases not matched to a gene: 10.

The chain uses TRBV5-1 and TRBJ2-2; D not resolved. The CDR3 spans 16 residues. V shed 2 bases and J shed 1 base, with 12 bases lying between them. CDR1 is SGHRS, CDR2 YFSETQ, per germline. CDR3 coding DNA: TGCGCCAGCAGCTTCGACGGTGACCTGAACACCGGGGAGCTGTTTTTT. The encoded protein is CASSFDGDLNTGELFF.

This clone was recorded once. The chain uses TRBV2 and TRBJ1-2; D gene ambiguous. Germline-derived CDR1 and CDR2 are SNHLY and FYNNEI. The V end was cut by 9 bases, the J end by 6 bases, with 11 bases between. This CDR3 is built from 11 residues. The CDR3 bases are TGTGCCAGTCTTTTAGGAAATGGCTACACCTTC. This sequence encodes CASLLGNGYTF.

J is TRBJ2-2 and V is TRBV5-4; D is unresolved. CDR3 size: 16 residues. Germline lookup yields CDR1 SGHNT and CDR2 YYREEE (reference sequence). V shed 0 bases and J shed 7 bases, with 16 bases lying between them. Here the CDR3 DNA reads TGTGCCAGCAGCTTGGCCAACTTACCCCTAAGCGGGGAGCTGTTTTTT. This translates into CASSLANLPLSGELFF.

The chain joins TRBV18 to TRBJ2-5; D tentatively fits TRBD1 or TRBD2 (5 bases each). Germline-derived CDR1 and CDR2 are KGHSH and LQKENI. There are 12 residues in the CDR3. The V end lost 2 bases, the J end lost 4 bases, and 5 bases lay between the germline ends. The CDR3 DNA reads TGTGCCAGCTCACCAGGGGGAGAGACCCAGTACTTC. It encodes CASSPGGETQYF.

The gene calls are TRBV19 and TRBJ2-5; 7 bases align to TRBD1. The CDR3 length is 15 residues. Per germline, CDR1 LNHDA and CDR2 SQIVND (reference sequence). V was pared by 1 base and J by 5 bases, with 7 bases of the junction left unmatched. The CDR3, as DNA: TGTGCCAGTAGTATAGGTCTAGGCAGGGGGGAGACCCAGTACTTC. It is translated as CASSIGLGRGETQYF.

The table lists this clone with a count of one. The chain couples TRBV30 to TRBJ1-1; D is uncertain. Per the germline V gene, CDR1 is GTSNPN and CDR2 is SVGIG (reference sequence). The CDR3 sequence is 17 residues long. The V gene lost 0 bases and the J gene lost 0 bases, with 17 bases spanning the gap. CDR3: CAWSVGRVAYMNTEAFF. CDR3 coding DNA: TGTGCCTGGAGTGTAGGAAGGGTAGCTTATATGAACACTGAAGCTTTCTTT. Supplemented by reference TRBV30 and TRBJ1-1, the full variable domain reads SQTIHQWPATLVQPVGSPLSLECTVEGTSNPNLYWYRQAAGRGLQLLFYSVGIGQISSEVPQNLSASRPQDRQFILSSKKLLLSDSGFYLCAWSVGRVAYMNTEAFFGQGTRLTVV.

Only one count was recorded for this clone. This sequence joins TRBV19 and TRBJ2-5; 8 nucleotides match TRBD1. The ends lost 5 bases at V and 5 bases at J; junction bases unmatched: 10. Germline CDR1 reads LNHDA; CDR2 reads SQIVND (reference sequence). The CDR3 extends over 15 amino acids. CDR3 nucleotides: TGTGCCAGTAGTCCGGAGACAGGGGCCTGGGAGACCCAGTACTTC. Protein sequence: CASSPETGAWETQYF. The full variable domain, in which reference TRBV19 and TRBJ2-5 provide the parts outside the CDR3, is DGGITQSPKYLFRKEGQNVTLSCEQNLNHDAMYWYRQDPGQGLRLIYYSQIVNDFQKGDIAEGYSVSREKKESFPLTVTSAQKNPTAFYLCASSPETGAWETQYFGPGTRLLVL.